These 2 T cell receptor beta chains came from one sample sequenced in a study of graft-versus-host responses after intestinal transplantation. Clones were sequenced by immunoSEQ multiplex PCR, and TCRdb holds only the in-frame ones, with some missing. The data contain about 10,000 clones, around 92% of them seen just once; the ten biggest clones take up around 5.2%. Sequenced material: PBMCs, taken almost 70 days after transplant. These receptors all come from a human patient who received an intestinal transplant, so some T cells may come from the graft donor.

Only one count was recorded for this clone. This chain joins TRBV2 and TRBJ1-3, with 10 bases that match TRBD1. The V segment lost 5 bases and the J segment 2 bases; nucleotides outside the gene matches: 3. The CDR3 sequence is 15 residues long. The germline V gene has CDR1 SNHLY and CDR2 FYNNEI. CDR3 DNA: TGTGCCAGCAGTACCGGGACAGGGGCTGGAAACACCATATATTTT. Translation gives CASSTGTGAGNTIYF.

This chain uses TRBV7-6 with TRBJ1-4; maybe TRBD1 (5 bases). Germline CDR1 SGHVS, CDR2 FNYEAQ. The CDR3 spans 15 residues. The V gene lost 4 bases and the J gene lost 5 bases, with 14 bases spanning the gap. CDR3 sequence reads: CASSSIGGNNEKLFF. The CDR3 coding sequence is TGTGCCAGCAGCTCCATTGGGGGGAACAATGAAAAACTGTTTTTT.